The 21 T cell receptor beta chains below were found in one sample sequenced in a study of blood T cells in healthy people across ages. Primers used in a second PCR of roughly 6 to 11 cycles were a sample-barcoded 5' primer and a J-beta primer mix. A single record per CDR3 protein comes from TCRdb applying MiXCR to the 5' RACE reads. The data contain under 1,000,000 distinct CDR3 sequences, about 45% of them seen just once; the ten biggest clones take up 15% to 20%. The sample was blood. The receptors were gathered from an elderly man in good health.

The rearrangement links TRBV20-1 to TRBJ2-4; 11 bases align to TRBD1. The germline gives CDR1 DFQATT, CDR2 SNEGSKA (reference sequence). CDR3 length: 13 residues. Trimming at V came to 3 bases and at J to 6 bases, leaving 1 base not matched to a gene. CDR3 loop: CSARGTGGNIQYF. DNA for the CDR3: TGCAGTGCTAGGGGGACAGGGGGAAACATTCAGTACTTC.

The gene calls are TRBV20-1 and TRBJ1-1; a weak D match, TRBD1 (5 bases). The germline V and J ends were trimmed by 3 bases and 3 bases, with 17 bases remaining between them. Germline V gene data show CDR1 as DFQATT and CDR2 as SNEGSKA (reference sequence). This CDR3 has 15 amino acids. The CDR3 spells CSASAGLGGDTEAFF. As DNA, the CDR3 is TGCAGTGCTAGTGCTGGGCTTGGAGGGGACACTGAAGCTTTCTTT.

This clonotype was seen repeatedly, ten times or more. The V and J genes are TRBV29-1 and TRBJ2-7; tentatively, D is TRBD2 (6 bases). V was trimmed by 3 bases and J by 1 base, leaving 10 bases between them. Germline lookup yields CDR1 SQVTM and CDR2 ANQGSEA. This CDR3 comprises 13 residues. CDR3 sequence reads: CSVEASASYEQYF. DNA of the CDR3: TGCAGCGTTGAGGCTAGCGCGTCCTACGAGCAGTACTTC.

This clonotype was seen more than once but under ten times. The chain recombines TRBV20-1 with TRBJ2-7, with D uncertain. The CDR3 spans 12 residues. Trimming removed 6 bases at V and 6 bases at J, with 15 bases between. From germline, CDR1 is DFQATT and CDR2 SNEGSKA (reference sequence). CDR3 in amino acids: CSARLGKVEQYF. The DNA for the CDR3 is TGCAGTGCAAGGCTGGGTAAGGTCGAGCAGTACTTC.

The genes are TRBV7-6 and TRBJ2-5, with TRBD1 identical over 11 bases. Germline lookup yields CDR1 SGHVS and CDR2 FNYEAQ. The ends lost 5 bases at V and 11 bases at J; junction bases unmatched: 10. This CDR3 region has 14 residues. This CDR3 is CASSGTGGGNEQYF. The CDR3 DNA sequence: TGTGCCAGCAGCGGGACAGGGGGAGGGAATGAGCAGTACTTC.

This chain links TRBV7-9 with TRBJ2-5, with D possibly matching TRBD2 (6 bases). The CDR3 contains 16 residues. Germline loops: CDR1 SEHNR, CDR2 FQNEAQ (reference sequence). V was shortened by 2 bases and J by 2 bases, with 15 bases between the two germline ends. Written as DNA, the CDR3 is TGTGCCAGCAGCTTAATGGCAGGTGGAGGGCAAGAGACCCAGTACTTC. Protein product: CASSLMAGGGQETQYF.

J is TRBJ2-2 and V is TRBV12-3 or TRBV12-4, with D maybe TRBD1 (6 bases). V gave up 6 bases and J gave up 6 bases, with 14 bases separating them. CDR3 size: 14 residues. CDR3 DNA sequence: TGTGCCAGCAGCCCCCCAGGGGTCGCCGGGGAGCTGTTTTTT. This gives the protein CASSPPGVAGELFF.

CDR3 amino acids: CASSQGGGEKNTEAFF. DNA of the CDR3: TGTGCCAGCAGCCAAGGTGGAGGGGAAAAGAACACTGAAGCTTTCTTT. The rearrangement joins TRBV4-2 to TRBJ1-1, with D perhaps matching TRBD1 (5 bases). The V gene lost 1 base and the J gene lost 1 base, with 13 bases spanning the gap. Germline V CDR1 and CDR2: LGHNA, YNFKEQ. The CDR3 extends over 16 amino acids.

This chain uses TRBV4-2 with TRBJ2-2, with 9 bases that match TRBD2. Germline-derived CDR1 and CDR2 are LGHNA and YNFKEQ. The CDR3 is 17 residues long. V dropped 1 base and J dropped 1; count of bases not matched to a gene: 4. CDR3 protein: CASSQATSGLNTGELFF. In DNA, the CDR3 is TGTGCCAGCAGCCAAGCTACTAGCGGGCTGAACACCGGGGAGCTGTTTTTT.

The J gene is TRBJ1-4, the V gene TRBV30; D perhaps matches TRBD1 (6 bases). This CDR3 spans 14 amino acids. Per the germline V gene, CDR1 is GTSNPN and CDR2 is SVGIG (reference sequence). V lost 0 bases, J lost 3 bases, and 8 bases lay in between. The CDR3 is CAWSVRQANEKLFF. CDR3 bases: TGTGCCTGGAGTGTACGACAGGCTAATGAAAAACTGTTTTTT.

This clonotype was observed many times. The chain combines TRBV5-5 with TRBJ2-1; D might be TRBD2 (6 bases). The ends were cut back, 3 bases at V and 2 bases at J, with 21 bases in the middle. This CDR3 has 18 residues. CDR1 SGHKS and CDR2 YYEKEE come from the germline V gene (reference sequence). This CDR3 reads CASSSYLGLPGPYNEQFF. The CDR3 DNA is TGTGCCAGCAGCTCTTACTTGGGACTCCCGGGACCCTACAATGAGCAGTTCTTC.

The table lists this clonotype with a few counts. CDR3 in amino acids: CASSFLQGNEQFF. CDR3 coding DNA: TGTGCCAGCAGCTTCCTACAGGGGAATGAGCAGTTCTTC. This rearrangement joins TRBV5-6 to TRBJ2-1, with 7 positions matching TRBD1. The V and J ends lost 2 bases and 7 bases, in that order; junction bases with no gene match: 3. This CDR3 has 13 residues. CDR1 is SGHDT, CDR2 YYEEEE, per germline.

This clonotype was counted a few times. This chain uses TRBV29-1 with TRBJ1-2; D may be TRBD1 (5 bases). Germline loops: CDR1 SQVTM, CDR2 ANQGSEA. V was cut by 6 bases and J by 2 bases, with 10 bases left in between. The CDR3 has 12 residues. The CDR3: CSVGTSNYGYTF. The DNA for the CDR3 is TGCAGCGTAGGGACTTCGAACTATGGCTACACCTTC.

The V and J genes are TRBV19 and TRBJ1-5; 9 positions agree with TRBD1. V lost 7 bases and J lost 2; bases outside the gene matches: 6. Per the germline V gene, CDR1 is LNHDA and CDR2 is SQIVND (reference sequence). This CDR3 has 15 amino acids. The CDR3: CASNPRDRGNQPQHF. Here the CDR3 DNA reads TGTGCCAGTAATCCCCGGGACAGGGGCAATCAGCCCCAGCATTTT.

This clonotype is a singleton in its sample. This could be a read error, since a much larger clone is one nucleotide away. The rearrangement joins TRBV29-1 to TRBJ2-5, with D maybe TRBD2 (6 bases). CDR3 length: 14 residues. Germline V CDR1 and CDR2: SQVTM, ANQGSEA. V was pared by 4 bases and J by 11 bases, with 23 bases between. CDR3 coding DNA: TGCAGCGTTGGAGGCGGGACCTCCTACAATGAGCAGTACTTC. It yields the protein CSVGGGTSYNEQYF.

The chain employs TRBV20-1 and TRBJ2-1, with a tentative D call TRBD1 (6 bases). V was pared by 3 bases and J by 7 bases, with 19 bases between. Germline V gene sequence: CDR1 DFQATT, CDR2 SNEGSKA (reference sequence). The CDR3 sequence is 15 residues long. CDR3 sequence: CSASPGLGARNEQFF. CDR3 sequence (DNA): TGCAGTGCTAGCCCCGGACTGGGGGCGCGTAATGAGCAGTTCTTC.

This clonotype was seen a handful of times. The rearrangement links TRBV12-3 or TRBV12-4 to TRBJ1-5; 9 bases are shared with TRBD1. J gave up 6 bases and V 6 bases, and 6 bases lay outside the gene matches. CDR3 length: 14 amino acids. The CDR3 DNA follows: TGTGCCAGCAGCACAGGGGGCGGGATTCAGCCCCAGCATTTT. Protein: CASSTGGGIQPQHF.

J is TRBJ2-1 and V is TRBV29-1; 9 bases fit TRBD2. The V gene's germline CDR1 is SQVTM and CDR2 ANQGSEA. Losses at the gene ends were 3 bases for V and 7 bases for J; bases not matched to a gene: 7. This CDR3 contains 14 residues. CDR3 in DNA: TGCAGCGTTGACGGTAGCGGGAGAAGGAATGAGCAGTTCTTC. It translates to CSVDGSGRRNEQFF.

This rearrangement joins TRBV29-1 to TRBJ2-5; 9 nucleotides align to TRBD1. The CDR3 consists of 13 residues. Germline V CDR1 and CDR2: SQVTM, ANQGSEA. V lost 3 bases and J lost 4; bases outside the gene matches: 3. Here the CDR3 reads CSVDGTGIETQYF. The CDR3, as DNA: TGCAGCGTTGATGGGACAGGGATAGAGACCCAGTACTTC. Complete variable domain (other parts from reference TRBV29-1 and TRBJ2-5): SAVISQKPSRDICQRGTSLTIQCQVDSQVTMMFWYRQQPGQSLTLIATANQGSEATYESGFVIDKFPISRPNLTFSTLTVSNMSPEDSSIYLCSVDGTGIETQYFGPGTRLLVL.

This clonotype turned up a few times. The V and J genes are TRBV28 and TRBJ2-4; 7 bases align to TRBD2. The DNA end is a closer match to TRBJ2-7, so the J assignment may be wrong. Per germline, CDR1 MDHEN and CDR2 SYDVKM. The CDR3 has 16 residues. The CDR3 sequence is CASSPPSGGLGYEQYF. CDR3 sequence (DNA): TGTGCCAGCAGTCCGCCGTCCGGGGGGTTGGGCTACGAGCAGTACTTC.

The sample holds many counts of this clonotype. The rearrangement uses TRBV28 and TRBJ2-7, with D perhaps given as TRBD1 or TRBD2 (5 bases each). V lost 3 bases to trimming and J lost 0 bases, with 15 bases between them. CDR3 length: 16 residues. Germline CDR1 reads MDHEN; CDR2 reads SYDVKM. CDR3 sequence: CASSFRSGTDSYEQYF. In DNA, the CDR3 is TGTGCCAGCAGTTTTCGGTCCGGGACGGACTCCTACGAGCAGTACTTC. Variable domain in full (rest from reference TRBV28 and TRBJ2-7): DVKVTQSSRYLVKRTGEKVFLECVQDMDHENMFWYRQDPGLGLRLIYFSYDVKMKEKGDIPEGYSVSREKKERFSLILESASTNQTSMYLCASSFRSGTDSYEQYFGPGTRLTVT.